The rows below give T cell receptor beta chains drawn from one sample of a study of shared clonotypes between healthy human individuals. Libraries were prepared by immunoSEQ multiplex PCR; TCRdb keeps only in-frame clonotypes and omits some of them. The sample contains about 600,000 clones, almost 97% of which appear only once. Sequences were obtained from naive CD4+ T cells sorted from blood. These receptors all stem from a woman in her twenties or thirties in good health. Both conserved end residues are part of each CDR3. A D gene is named only where the DNA matches it firmly. Size is omitted from some rows. Given values are once, few, many or a class for expanded clones.

D gene: .
V gene: TRBV27
clone size: .
J gene: TRBJ1-2
CDR3 protein: CASRPGLLGSLNYGYTF
CDR3 DNA: TGTGCCAGCAGACCCGGTCTTCTGGGGAGCTTGAACTATGGCTACACCTTC

D gene: .
V gene: TRBV18
clone size: .
J gene: TRBJ1-2
CDR3 protein: CASSASGSDGYTF
CDR3 DNA: TGTGCCAGCTCAGCCTCAGGGTCCGACGGCTACACCTTC

D gene: .
V gene: TRBV7-2
clone size: .
J gene: TRBJ1-4
CDR3 protein: CASSLFGDQGEKLFF
CDR3 DNA: TGTGCCAGCAGCTTATTCGGGGATCAGGGGGAAAAACTGTTTTTT

D gene: .
V gene: TRBV7-8
clone size: .
J gene: TRBJ1-5
CDR3 protein: CASSLVEDQPQHF
CDR3 DNA: TGTGCCAGCAGCTTAGTTGAGGATCAGCCCCAGCATTTT

D gene: .
V gene: TRBV15
clone size: .
J gene: TRBJ2-6
CDR3 protein: CATSRDRVAGANVLTF
CDR3 DNA: TGTGCCACCAGCAGAGATCGGGTTGCTGGGGCCAACGTCCTGACTTTC

D gene: TRBD1
V gene: TRBV7-8
clone size: .
J gene: TRBJ1-5
CDR3 protein: CASSQDRGVNQPQHF
CDR3 DNA: TGTGCCAGCAGCCAGGACAGGGGAGTCAATCAGCCCCAGCATTTT

D gene: .
V gene: TRBV30
clone size: few
J gene: TRBJ1-3
CDR3 protein: CAWSSGNTIYF
CDR3 DNA: TGTGCCTGGAGTAGTGGAAACACCATATATTTT

D gene: TRBD1
V gene: TRBV5-1
clone size: .
J gene: TRBJ2-1
CDR3 protein: CASSLGRDRVYNEQFF
CDR3 DNA: TGCGCCAGCAGCTTGGGGCGGGACAGGGTCTACAATGAGCAGTTCTTC

D gene: TRBD1
V gene: TRBV6-6
clone size: .
J gene: TRBJ2-2
CDR3 protein: CATKTGSNTGELFF
CDR3 DNA: TGTGCCACCAAGACAGGGTCGAACACCGGGGAGCTGTTTTTT

D gene: .
V gene: TRBV9
clone size: .
J gene: TRBJ2-3
CDR3 protein: CASSVSTRSTDTQYF
CDR3 DNA: TGTGCCAGCAGCGTTAGTACTAGGAGCACAGATACGCAGTATTTT

D gene: .
V gene: TRBV9
clone size: .
J gene: TRBJ2-2
CDR3 protein: CASRVSGTGELFF
CDR3 DNA: TGTGCCAGCAGAGTTAGCGGAACCGGGGAGCTGTTTTTT

D gene: .
V gene: TRBV2
clone size: .
J gene: TRBJ1-3
CDR3 protein: CASRGLGLNTIYF
CDR3 DNA: TGTGCCAGCAGAGGGCTGGGACTGAACACCATATATTTT

D gene: TRBD2
V gene: TRBV7-3
clone size: .
J gene: TRBJ2-2
CDR3 protein: CAGWISGLTGELFF
CDR3 DNA: TGTGCCGGCTGGATTAGCGGGCTAACCGGGGAGCTGTTTTTT

D gene: .
V gene: TRBV21-1
clone size: .
J gene: TRBJ2-7
CDR3 protein: CASSPHSPSEQYF
CDR3 DNA: TGTGCCAGCAGCCCTCACAGCCCTTCCGAGCAGTACTTC

D gene: TRBD2
V gene: TRBV7-2
clone size: once
J gene: TRBJ2-1
CDR3 protein: CASSLGGGSGKRNEQFF
CDR3 DNA: TGTGCCAGCAGCTTGGGAGGGGGTAGCGGGAAAAGGAATGAGCAGTTCTTC

D gene: .
V gene: TRBV7-2
clone size: .
J gene: TRBJ1-6
CDR3 protein: CASSLGQTASYNSPLHF
CDR3 DNA: TGTGCCAGCAGCTTAGGGCAGACAGCCTCATATAATTCACCCCTCCACTTT

D gene: .
V gene: TRBV5-1
clone size: .
J gene: TRBJ1-1
CDR3 protein: CASSFRPTAGGNTEAFF
CDR3 DNA: TGCGCCAGCAGCTTTAGGCCGACAGCCGGGGGGAACACTGAAGCTTTCTTT